The rows below give T cell receptor beta chains drawn from one sample of a study of PD-L1 blockade in urothelial cancer. This table comes from immunoSEQ multiplex PCR, and its TCRdb copy is limited to in-frame clones, with some not included. The data hold 40,000 to 55,000 clones, with 75% to 90% observed a single time. Source: PBMCs, taken around atezolizumab (anti-PD-L1) treatment. All receptors derive from a man aged 35 to 55 with urothelial cancer. Each CDR3 is given with its conserved first and last residue. A D gene is named only where the DNA matches it firmly. Expanded clones are given a class, and other clones once, few, many or no size at all.

clone_size | j_call | d_call | cdr3_length | v_call | cdr3_nt | cdr3_aa
- | TRBJ1-1 | TRBD1 | 14 | TRBV5-1 | TGCGCCAGCAGCTCACAGGGGGCGCCCCCTGAAGCTTTCTTT | CASSSQGAPPEAFF
few | TRBJ1-5 | TRBD1 | 14 | TRBV10-2 | TGCGCCGAAAAAGGCGGACAGGGCAATCAGCCCCAGCATTTT | CAEKGGQGNQPQHF
- | TRBJ1-4 | TRBD1 | 15 | TRBV18 | TGTGCCAGCTCACCGGGACAGGGCCCTAATGAAAAACTGTTTTTT | CASSPGQGPNEKLFF
- | TRBJ2-7 | TRBD2 | 15 | TRBV5-8 | TGTGCCAGCAGCTTAAAACTAGCGGGAACCTACGAGCAGTACTTC | CASSLKLAGTYEQYF
- | TRBJ2-7 | TRBD2 | 15 | TRBV5-1 | TGCGCCAGCAGCTTGGCCGATAGCGGGAATTACGAGCAGTACTTC | CASSLADSGNYEQYF
- | TRBJ1-3 | TRBD1 | 15 | TRBV11-2 | TGTGCCAGCAGCTCCCTACAGGGGTTGGGAAACACCATATATTTT | CASSSLQGLGNTIYF
- | TRBJ1-1 | - | 12 | TRBV5-4 | TGTGCCAGCAGCTTGGATGGCTCTGAAGCTTTCTTT | CASSLDGSEAFF
once | TRBJ1-2 | - | 14 | TRBV2 | TGTGCCAGCAGTGAGGGGGGGACTAACTATGGCTACACCTTC | CASSEGGTNYGYTF
once | TRBJ2-1 | - | 12 | TRBV28 | TGTGCCAGCAGTGGCGGGACCCATGAGCAGTTCTTC | CASSGGTHEQFF
- | TRBJ2-7 | TRBD2 | 14 | TRBV11-2 | TGTGCCAGCAGCTTTTCTAGCGGGGGAGAAGAGCAGTACTTC | CASSFSSGGEEQYF
- | TRBJ2-7 | - | 14 | TRBV6-6 | TGTGCCAGCGAGGGGTTGGGGGGAAGGTACGAGCAGTACTTC | CASEGLGGRYEQYF
- | TRBJ1-2 | - | 12 | TRBV29-1 | TGCAGCGTTGATCAGGGGAGCTATGGCTACACCTTC | CSVDQGSYGYTF
- | TRBJ2-7 | - | 12 | TRBV27 | TGTGCCAGCAGGGCGGACAGCTACGAGCAGTACTTC | CASRADSYEQYF
- | TRBJ2-7 | TRBD1 | 16 | TRBV28 | TGTGCCAGCAGCCCGGCAGGGGGCGGTCTCTCCTACGAGCAGTACTTC | CASSPAGGGLSYEQYF
once | TRBJ2-1 | TRBD2 | 15 | TRBV7-8 | TGTGCCAGCAGCTTAGTAGCCAGCGGGACTGTTGAGCAGTTCTTC | CASSLVASGTVEQFF
- | TRBJ2-2 | - | 16 | TRBV5-1 | TGCGCCAGCAGCTTGGCCCCCGGGGGGCACACCGGGGAGCTGTTTTTT | CASSLAPGGHTGELFF
- | TRBJ1-2 | - | 17 | TRBV7-8 | TGTGCCAGCAGCGCCCGCGTCGGGGGACCGCTTAACTATGGCTACACCTTC | CASSARVGGPLNYGYTF
once | TRBJ2-1 | - | 17 | TRBV5-1 | TGCGCCAGCAGCTTGTCCACCTCTAATTCCTTTTACAATGAGCAGTTCTTC | CASSLSTSNSFYNEQFF
- | TRBJ2-7 | - | 13 | TRBV11-2 | TGTGCCAGCAGCCGGTCCCCGGGGGACGAGCAGTACTTC | CASSRSPGDEQYF
- | TRBJ2-3 | - | 15 | TRBV19 | TGTGCCAGTAGGAAGGAAGGGAGTATGACAGATACGCAGTATTTT | CASRKEGSMTDTQYF
- | TRBJ2-1 | TRBD1 | 15 | TRBV5-1 | TGCGCCAGCGCGGCGGACGGGACAGACTCCCGCCCCCTGTTCTTC | CASAADGTDSRPLFF
- | TRBJ2-2 | TRBD2 | 17 | TRBV18 | TGTGCCAGCTCACCACGGCAGACTAGCGGGAGAGACGGGGAGCTGTTTTTT | CASSPRQTSGRDGELFF
- | TRBJ2-7 | - | 14 | TRBV9 | TGTGCCAGCAGCCGGAGGGACCTCGAGAGCGAGCAGTACTTC | CASSRRDLESEQYF
- | TRBJ2-7 | - | 13 | TRBV9 | TGTGCCAGCAGCTTACGGGACACTGACCAGCAGTACTTC | CASSLRDTDQQYF
medium-sized | TRBJ1-2 | - | 14 | TRBV2 | TGTGCCAGCAGCCCAGTGGTGGTAATCTATGGCTACACCTTC | CASSPVVVIYGYTF
- | TRBJ2-7 | TRBD2 | 17 | TRBV4-1 | TGCGCCAGCAGCCAAGATCTCGGGGGGGCGCAAGACTACGAGCAGTACTTC | CASSQDLGGAQDYEQYF
- | TRBJ2-5 | TRBD1 | 14 | TRBV27 | TGTGCCAGCGGGGACGACAGGGAAGGAGAGACCCAGTACTTC | CASGDDREGETQYF
- | TRBJ2-1 | TRBD2 | 15 | TRBV28 | TGTGCCAGCGGAATCTGGGCGGGAGCAAATTATGAGCAGTTCTTC | CASGIWAGANYEQFF
- | TRBJ2-2 | TRBD1 | 18 | TRBV4-2 | TGTGCTACTTCCCGAGTATGGGGACAGGGGGCGAACACCGGGGAGCTGTTTTTT | CATSRVWGQGANTGELFF
- | TRBJ1-3 | TRBD1 | 14 | TRBV7-3 | TGTGCCAGCAGCCCAGGGGGATCAGGAAACACCATATATTTT | CASSPGGSGNTIYF
- | TRBJ2-7 | - | 13 | TRBV28 | TGTGCCAGCAGTTTACCAAGACAGTACGAGCAGTACTTC | CASSLPRQYEQYF